The clone carrying this T cell receptor (beta chain) appeared once. Its antigen is undetermined. PCR was performed using 60 Vbeta and 13 Jbeta primers. Measured with immunoSEQ multiplex PCR; TCRdb has only the in-frame clones, and not every one. The data show approximately 160,000 clones, roughly 80% seen once. The record originates from a study of cytomegalovirus exposure and HLA in healthy donors. Donors likely had unrecorded immune exposures despite being nominally healthy when sampled. Study-level results: Of the V segments, some could not be distinguished, including TRBV6-2 and TRBV6-3, and were excluded. A missense variant in DCLRE1C was later tied to TCR beta V- and J-gene trimming.

The CDR3 has 14 amino acids. The V end lost 2 bases, the J end lost 4 bases, and 15 bases lay between the germline ends. Germline V lookup: CDR1 SQVTM, CDR2 ANQGSEA. Input material: PBMCs. The sequence was obtained from a man aged 50 to 60 in good health and CMV-seropositive. The chain has TRBV29-1 and TRBJ2-7; TRBD1 is a possible D gene (6 bases). In DNA form, the CDR3 reads TGCAGCGTTGAACAGGGGAAATCACCGTACGAGCAGTACTTC. Encoded protein: CSVEQGKSPYEQYF.